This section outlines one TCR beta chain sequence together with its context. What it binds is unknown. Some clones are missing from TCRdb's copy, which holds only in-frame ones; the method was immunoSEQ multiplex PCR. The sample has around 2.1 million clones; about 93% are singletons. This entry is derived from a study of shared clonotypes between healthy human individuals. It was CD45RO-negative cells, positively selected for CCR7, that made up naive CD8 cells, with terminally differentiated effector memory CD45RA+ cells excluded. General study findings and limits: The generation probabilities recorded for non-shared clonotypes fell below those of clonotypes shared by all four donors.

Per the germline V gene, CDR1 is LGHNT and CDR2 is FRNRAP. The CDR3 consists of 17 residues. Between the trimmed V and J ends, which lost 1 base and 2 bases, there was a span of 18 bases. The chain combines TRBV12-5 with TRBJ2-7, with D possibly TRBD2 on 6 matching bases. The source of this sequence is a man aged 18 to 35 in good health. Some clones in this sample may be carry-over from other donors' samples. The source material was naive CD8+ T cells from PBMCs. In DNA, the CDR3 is TGTGCTAGTGGTTTGGATCCGCACAGGACTAAGGCCTACGAGCAGTACTTC. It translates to CASGLDPHRTKAYEQYF. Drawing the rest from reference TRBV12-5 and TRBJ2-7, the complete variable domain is DARVTQTPRHKVTEMGQEVTMRCQPILGHNTVFWYRQTMMQGLELLAYFRNRAPLDDSGMPKDRFSAEMPDATLATLKIQPSEPRDSAVYFCASGLDPHRTKAYEQYFGPGTRLTVT.